Here is one T cell receptor beta chain with its context. The source of the sample is a study of blood T cell repertoires in COVID-19. As handled by the study authors: Estimates of nucleated cell counts were drawn from the amplification of reference gene primers. Sequencing used immunoSEQ multiplex PCR; TCRdb keeps in-frame clones, though not all of them. For V, J and clone size, that table is used; D and trimming come from the DNA. Counted here are fewer than 250,000 clones, approximately 82% occurring once; the ten biggest clones make up 2.9%. The TCR was taken from a man aged 45-60 years with active or convalescent COVID-19. Material: peripheral blood.

The CDR3 loop reads CASSELNHEGRTNTEAFF. As DNA, the CDR3 is TGTGCCAGCAGTGAATTAAATCATGAGGGCAGGACGAACACTGAAGCTTTCTTT. The V call is TRBV25-1, the J call TRBJ1-1; the D is unclear. This CDR3 has 18 amino acids. The ends were cut back, 1 base at V and 1 base at J, with 19 bases in the middle. Germline values: CDR1 MGHDK, CDR2 SYGVNS.